This is a list of T cell receptor beta chains from one sample in a study of blood T cell repertoires in COVID-19. TCRdb's table, derived via immunoSEQ multiplex PCR, lists solely in-frame clones and lacks some. Here the sample spans about 270,000 clones, approximately 77% being singletons. Source material: peripheral blood. Receptors originate from a woman aged 18-29 years with acute or convalescent COVID-19. CDR3s include the opening cysteine and the closing phenylalanine or tryptophan. D genes are given only for firm matches. For some rows the clone size is stated as once, few or many, or as a class when expanded; others skip it.

-	TRBJ2-1	TRBV5-6	TRBD1	TGTGCCAGCAGCCCTCAGACAGGGCATGAGCAGTTCTTC	CASSPQTGHEQFF
-	TRBJ2-3	TRBV4-3	TRBD2	TGCGCCAGCAGCCAGGGGGAGGGATCAGGCGCAGATACGCAGTATTTT	CASSQGEGSGADTQYF
-	TRBJ1-1	TRBV7-6	-	TGTGCCAGCAGCTTAGTGGGCAACAGGGCCTCTGAAGCTTTCTTT	CASSLVGNRASEAFF
once	TRBJ1-1	TRBV5-1	-	TGCGCCAGCAGCTTGGTCTTCTTGGACTCCACTGAAGCTTTCTTT	CASSLVFLDSTEAFF
many	TRBJ1-5	TRBV7-9	-	TGTGCCAGCAGCTTAAGGGGGAATCAGCCCCAGCATTTT	CASSLRGNQPQHF
-	TRBJ1-2	TRBV27	-	TGTGCCAGCAGTTTGGGATACGGAGGGGATGGCTACACCTTC	CASSLGYGGDGYTF
few	TRBJ1-1	TRBV12-3/TRBV12-4	TRBD1	TGTGCCAGCAGGCACAGGGGGCTTGGTGAAGCTTTCTTT	CASRHRGLGEAFF
-	TRBJ1-1	TRBV5-1	TRBD1	TGCGCCAGTACGGACAGGGGGCGGGATACTGAAGCTTTCTTT	CASTDRGRDTEAFF
few	TRBJ2-1	TRBV29-1	TRBD2	TGCAGCGTGGCCGTAAGCGGGAACCAGGGTGAGCAGTTCTTC	CSVAVSGNQGEQFF
-	TRBJ2-2	TRBV5-1	TRBD2	TGCGCCAGCAGCGGGACTAGCGGGAGGGCGTCCGGGGAGCTGTTTTTT	CASSGTSGRASGELFF
-	TRBJ2-3	TRBV28	-	TGTGCCAGCAGTTTATGGGGGGGGCGCCGTTCAGATACGCAGTATTTT	CASSLWGGRRSDTQYF
-	TRBJ2-5	TRBV5-1	TRBD2	TGCGCCAGCAGCTTGGAGGGAGGGCGAGGGGAGACCCAGTACTTC	CASSLEGGRGETQYF
-	TRBJ1-1	TRBV12-3/TRBV12-4	-	TGTGCCAGCACCCAACGGGGGACGGGGGCTTTCTTT	CASTQRGTGAFF
-	TRBJ1-2	TRBV7-2	TRBD1	TGTGCCAGCAGCTTAGGTGGGACAGCCTATGGCTACACCTTC	CASSLGGTAYGYTF
-	TRBJ2-7	TRBV28	TRBD1	TGTGCCAGCATTGACGGGACAGGGTCTAGCGAGCAGTACTTC	CASIDGTGSSEQYF
-	TRBJ2-2	TRBV11-2	-	TGTGCCAGCAGCTTAGGGGGGGATATCGTGGCCGGGGAGCTGTTTTTT	CASSLGGDIVAGELFF
-	TRBJ2-5	TRBV28	TRBD2	TGTGCCAGCAGTCCCACCGGGACTAGCGGAGAGACCCAGTACTTC	CASSPTGTSGETQYF
once	TRBJ2-1	TRBV5-4	TRBD2	TGTGCCAGCAGCTCGGGGGGAGGGGCCTACTACAATGAGCAGTTCTTC	CASSSGGGAYYNEQFF
many	TRBJ1-3	TRBV7-8	-	TGTGCCAGCAGCTCCAGGGGATGGGGCGGGGGAAACACCATATATTTT	CASSSRGWGGGNTIYF
-	TRBJ2-7	TRBV5-5	TRBD2	TGTGCCAGCAGCTTGGGGCTGACTAGCGGGGGGGAGCAGTACTTC	CASSLGLTSGGEQYF
-	TRBJ1-1	TRBV13	-	TGTGCCAGCAGCCCAGAGAAGGGCGGACTGGTCACTGAAGCTTTCTTT	CASSPEKGGLVTEAFF
-	TRBJ2-7	TRBV30	TRBD2	TGTGCCTGGAGTGCAGTAGCGGGACCCTACGAGCAGTACTTC	CAWSAVAGPYEQYF